The source of this T cell receptor (beta chain) is a study of blood T cell repertoires in COVID-19. How the authors handled the data: Using reference gene primer amplification, nucleated cell counts were estimated. Assay used: immunoSEQ multiplex PCR; TCRdb lists only in-frame clones, some missing. V and J calls plus clone size are reproduced from that table; the DNA served to infer D and trimming. Here the sample spans over 85,000 clones, 80% to 90% being singletons. Losses at the gene ends were 6 bases for V and 7 bases for J; bases not matched to a gene: 7. Germline V gene data show CDR1 as MNHNY and CDR2 as SVGAGI (reference sequence). The CDR3 contains 14 residues.

The sequenced sample was peripheral blood. The clonotype originates from a woman aged 80 or over with acute or convalescent COVID-19. The rearrangement links TRBV6-6 to TRBJ1-5; 9 bases agree with TRBD1. The CDR3 sequence: CASSQGQGRQPQHF. CDR3 coding DNA: TGTGCCAGCAGCCAGGGACAGGGAAGGCAGCCCCAGCATTTT.